Detailed here is one TCR beta chain. This table comes from immunoSEQ multiplex PCR, and its TCRdb copy is limited to in-frame clones, with some not included. The table has roughly 77,000 clones, 84% seen once. With 7 bases removed from V and 5 bases from J, the gap between germline ends came to 16 bases. The CDR3 covers 13 residues. Germline lookup yields CDR1 SGHTS and CDR2 YDEGEE. Noted time point: pretreatment peripheral blood. The data were obtained in a study of PD-L1 blockade in urothelial cancer. This receptor was identified in a woman aged 65 to 85 with urothelial cancer. The sample in question was PBMCs, obtained around atezolizumab (anti-PD-L1) treatment. The J gene is TRBJ2-7, the V gene TRBV5-8, with D perhaps TRBD1 (5 bases). CDR3 loop: CASPRPGWNEQYF. The CDR3 DNA follows: TGTGCCAGCCCTCGGCCAGGGTGGAACGAGCAGTACTTC.